Below, one TCR beta chain is given with its context. Antigen unknown. Germline V lookup: CDR1 SGHAT, CDR2 FQNNGV. This CDR3 contains 14 residues. The trim removed 1 base at V and 1 base at J, leaving 0 bases unmatched. This sample was taken from a study of long-term antiretroviral therapy in people with HIV. Study-wide results and caveats: Across all time points, the repertoire was dominated by clones that expanded before ART.

With survey level as its setting, the immunoSEQ assay was v3.0. TCRdb's table, derived via immunoSEQ multiplex PCR, lists solely in-frame clones and lacks some. The sample gives 20,000 to 25,000 clones, roughly 80% of which show up once; about 25% is in the top ten. At least one PBMC sample before ART and at least two after were required. HIV-positive participants all received treatment in the United States. This clonotype was obtained from a man aged 50 to 59 with HIV. The input for sequencing was unsorted PBMCs, taken 0.4 years after starting antiretroviral therapy. V and J are TRBV11-2 and TRBJ1-2; 7 bases agree with TRBD1. The CDR3 reads CASSLGQGNYGYTF. The CDR3 nucleotides are TGTGCCAGCAGCTTAGGACAGGGTAACTATGGCTACACCTTC. Filled out from reference TRBV11-2 and TRBJ1-2, the complete variable domain reads EAGVAQSPRYKIIEKRQSVAFWCNPISGHATLYWYQQILGQGPKLLIQFQNNGVVDDSQLPKDRFSAERLKGVDSTLKIQPAKLEDSAVYLCASSLGQGNYGYTFGSGTRLTVV.